This TCR beta chain was retrieved from a study of blood T cell repertoires in COVID-19. Whole-study context: Material from acute and convalescent COVID-19 was sourced from the United States, Italy and Spain. PBMCs, B-cell-depleted T cells, or T cells provided the cDNA or gDNA that made up the material.

The V gene's germline CDR1 is SGHRS and CDR2 YFSETQ. V shed 0 bases and J shed 1 base, with 7 bases lying between them. The CDR3 is made up of 14 amino acids. The study recruited people aged about 18 to 89 years across 20 to 30 US areas. Original analysis: Nucleated cell counts were estimated from reference gene primer amplification. Measured with immunoSEQ multiplex PCR; TCRdb has only the in-frame clones, and not every one. V and J calls plus clone size are reproduced from that table; the DNA served to infer D and trimming. The sample holds fewer than 250,000 clones, about 86% seen once. The source is a woman aged 45-65 years with acute COVID-19. V usage is TRBV5-1 and J usage is TRBJ1-1; D is uncertain. Sequenced sample: PBMCs or T cells enriched from blood (not recorded which). The CDR3 DNA follows: TGCGCCAGCAGCTTGGCCAGGTGGAACACTGAAGCTTTCTTT. Translated, it gives CASSLARWNTEAFF.